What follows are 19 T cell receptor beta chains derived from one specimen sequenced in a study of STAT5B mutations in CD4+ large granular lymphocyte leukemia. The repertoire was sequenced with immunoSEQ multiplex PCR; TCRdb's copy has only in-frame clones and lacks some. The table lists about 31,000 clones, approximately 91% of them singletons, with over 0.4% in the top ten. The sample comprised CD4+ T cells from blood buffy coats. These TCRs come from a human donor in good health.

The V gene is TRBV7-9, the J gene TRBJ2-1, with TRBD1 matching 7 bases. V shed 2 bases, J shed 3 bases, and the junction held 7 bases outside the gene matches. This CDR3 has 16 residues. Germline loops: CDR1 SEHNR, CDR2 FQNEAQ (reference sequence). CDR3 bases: TGTGCCAGCAGCTTAAGCTTGGGGGACAGCTACAATGAGCAGTTCTTC. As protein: CASSLSLGDSYNEQFF. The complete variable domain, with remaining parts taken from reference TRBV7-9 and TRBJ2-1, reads DTGVSQNPRHKITKRGQNVTFRCDPISEHNRLYWYRQTLGQGPEFLTYFQNEAQLEKSRLLSDRFSAERPKGSFSTLEIQRTEQGDSAMYLCASSLSLGDSYNEQFFGPGTRLTVL.

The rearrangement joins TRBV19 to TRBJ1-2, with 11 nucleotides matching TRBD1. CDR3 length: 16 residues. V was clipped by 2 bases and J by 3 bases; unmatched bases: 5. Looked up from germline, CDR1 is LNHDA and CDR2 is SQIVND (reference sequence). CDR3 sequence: CASSIRDRGYDYGYTF. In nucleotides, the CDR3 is TGTGCCAGTAGTATAAGGGACAGGGGGTACGACTATGGCTACACCTTC.

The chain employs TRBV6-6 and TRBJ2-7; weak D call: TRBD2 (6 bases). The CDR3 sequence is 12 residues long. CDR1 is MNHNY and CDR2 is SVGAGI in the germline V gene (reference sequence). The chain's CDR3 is CVSGRTTYEQYF. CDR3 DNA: TGTGTGTCAGGACGGACTACCTACGAGCAGTACTTC.

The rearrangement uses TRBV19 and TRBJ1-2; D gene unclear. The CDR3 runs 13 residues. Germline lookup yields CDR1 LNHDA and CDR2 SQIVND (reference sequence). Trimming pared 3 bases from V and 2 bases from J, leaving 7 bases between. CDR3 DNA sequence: TGTGCCAGTAGTATTCGGGGAAACTATGGCTACACCTTC. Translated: CASSIRGNYGYTF.

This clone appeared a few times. CDR3 region: CASSPALNYGYTF. The CDR3 DNA reads as TGTGCCAGCAGCCCGGCCTTAAACTATGGCTACACCTTC. The chain employs TRBV14 and TRBJ1-2; no reliable D call. Deletions cut 4 bases from V and 2 bases from J, with 8 bases between. The germline CDR1 and CDR2 sequences are SGHDN and FVKESK. The CDR3 has 13 residues.

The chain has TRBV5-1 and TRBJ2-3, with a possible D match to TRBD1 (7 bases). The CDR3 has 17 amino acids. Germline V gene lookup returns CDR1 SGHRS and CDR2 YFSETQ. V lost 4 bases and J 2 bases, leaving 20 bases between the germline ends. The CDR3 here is CASSPGVGTEPTDTQYF. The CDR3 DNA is TGCGCCAGCAGCCCGGGGGTAGGGACAGAACCCACAGATACGCAGTATTTT.

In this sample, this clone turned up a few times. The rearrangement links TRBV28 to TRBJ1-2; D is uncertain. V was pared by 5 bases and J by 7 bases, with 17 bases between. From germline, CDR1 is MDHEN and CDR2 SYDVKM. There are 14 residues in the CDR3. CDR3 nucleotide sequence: TGTGCCAGCAGTGGAGGAGATGGTCTCGGTGGCTACACCTTC. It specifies CASSGGDGLGGYTF.

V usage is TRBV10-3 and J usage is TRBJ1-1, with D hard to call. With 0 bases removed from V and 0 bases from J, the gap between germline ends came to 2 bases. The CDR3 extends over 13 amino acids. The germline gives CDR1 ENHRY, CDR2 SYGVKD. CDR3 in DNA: TGTGCCATCAGTGAGTCACTGAACACTGAAGCTTTCTTT. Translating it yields CAISESLNTEAFF.

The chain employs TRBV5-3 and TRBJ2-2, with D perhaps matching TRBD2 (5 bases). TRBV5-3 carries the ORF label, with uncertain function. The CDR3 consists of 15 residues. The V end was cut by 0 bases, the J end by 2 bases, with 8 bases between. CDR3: CARSLDRLNTGELFF. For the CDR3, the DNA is TGTGCCAGAAGCTTGGATCGACTAAACACCGGGGAGCTGTTTTTT.

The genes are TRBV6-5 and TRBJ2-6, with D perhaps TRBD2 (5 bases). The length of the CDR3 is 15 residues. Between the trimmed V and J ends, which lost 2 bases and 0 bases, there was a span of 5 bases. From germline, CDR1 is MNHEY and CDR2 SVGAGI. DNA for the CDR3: TGTGCCAGCAGTTACGGACTCTCTGGGGCCAACGTCCTGACTTTC. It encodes CASSYGLSGANVLTF.

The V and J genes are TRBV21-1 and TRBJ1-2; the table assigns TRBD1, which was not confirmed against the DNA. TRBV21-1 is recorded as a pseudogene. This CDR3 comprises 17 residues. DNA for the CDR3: TGTGCCAGCACCGAAGCCGGGACAGGGGGCGGAAAATCCGGCTACACCTTC. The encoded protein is CASTEAGTGGGKSGYTF.

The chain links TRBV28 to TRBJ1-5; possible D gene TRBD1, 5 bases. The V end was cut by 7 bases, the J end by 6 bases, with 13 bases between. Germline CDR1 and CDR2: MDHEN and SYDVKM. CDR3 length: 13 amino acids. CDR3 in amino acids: CASTSRGLQPQHF. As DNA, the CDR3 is TGTGCCAGCACCTCAAGGGGCCTTCAGCCCCAGCATTTT.

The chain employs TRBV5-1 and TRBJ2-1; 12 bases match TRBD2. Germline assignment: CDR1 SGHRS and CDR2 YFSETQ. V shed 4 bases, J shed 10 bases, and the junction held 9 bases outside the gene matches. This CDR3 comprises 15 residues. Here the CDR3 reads CASSLIWTSGDEQFF. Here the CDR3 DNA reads TGCGCCAGCAGCCTCATTTGGACTAGCGGGGACGAGCAGTTCTTC.

The CDR3 DNA is TGTGCCAGCAGTTTAGGAGGGCAGGGGGAGACCCAGTACTTC. Encoded protein: CASSLGGQGETQYF. The V gene is TRBV28, the J gene TRBJ2-5; perhaps D is TRBD1 or TRBD2 (6 bases each). Germline assignment: CDR1 MDHEN and CDR2 SYDVKM. The CDR3 loop spans 14 amino acids. V was pared by 2 bases and J by 5 bases, with 12 bases between.

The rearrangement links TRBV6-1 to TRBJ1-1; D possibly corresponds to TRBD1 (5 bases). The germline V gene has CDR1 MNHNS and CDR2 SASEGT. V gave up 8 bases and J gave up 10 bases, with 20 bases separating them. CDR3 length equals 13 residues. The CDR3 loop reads CASGPGPGRVAFF. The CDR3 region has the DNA TGTGCCAGCGGCCCGGGCCCGGGGCGCGTAGCTTTCTTT.

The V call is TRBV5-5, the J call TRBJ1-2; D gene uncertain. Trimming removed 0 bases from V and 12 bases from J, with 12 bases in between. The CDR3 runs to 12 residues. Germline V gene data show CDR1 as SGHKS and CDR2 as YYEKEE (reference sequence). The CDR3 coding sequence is TGTGCCAGCAGCTTGGCCGACGTCGCGCACACCTTC. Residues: CASSLADVAHTF.

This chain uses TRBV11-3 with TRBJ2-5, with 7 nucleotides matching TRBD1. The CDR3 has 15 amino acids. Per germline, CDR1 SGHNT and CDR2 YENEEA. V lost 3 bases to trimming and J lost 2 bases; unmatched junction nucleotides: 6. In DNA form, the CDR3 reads TGTGCCAGCAGCTTGGGTGGGGACAGTCAAGAGACCCAGTACTTC. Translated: CASSLGGDSQETQYF.

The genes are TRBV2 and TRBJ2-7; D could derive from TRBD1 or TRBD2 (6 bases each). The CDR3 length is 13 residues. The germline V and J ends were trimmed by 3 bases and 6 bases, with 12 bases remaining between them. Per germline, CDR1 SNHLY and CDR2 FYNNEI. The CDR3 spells CASSDEGGGEQYF. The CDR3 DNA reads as TGTGCCAGCAGTGACGAAGGGGGAGGCGAGCAGTACTTC.

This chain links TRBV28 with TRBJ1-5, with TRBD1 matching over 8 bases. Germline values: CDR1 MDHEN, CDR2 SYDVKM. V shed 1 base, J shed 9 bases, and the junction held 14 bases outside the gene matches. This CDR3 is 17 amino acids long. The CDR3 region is CASSLFGQGDLFGPQHF. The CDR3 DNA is TGTGCCAGCAGTTTATTTGGACAGGGCGACCTTTTTGGGCCCCAGCATTTT.